The next 32 T cell receptor beta chains were all read from a single sample in a study of molecular identifiers for immune sequencing clone quantification. TCRdb ran MiXCR on the PCR reads and lists one entry per CDR3 protein. The sample lists roughly 630,000 distinct CDR3 sequences, approximately 24% seen once, with 0.7% to 0.95% in the top ten. Specimen: naive CD8+ T cells from blood, with Jurkat cell RNA spiked in. Subset noted: FACS-sorted CD8+CD4-CCR7+CD45RA+ naive T cells. These receptors were obtained from a human donor in good health. Some libraries in this study had Jurkat cell RNA spiked in.

This clonotype has a single count. DNA of the CDR3: TGTGCCAGTAGTATAAGCTCGGGCGGGGACTACGAGCAGTACTTC. Amino acid sequence: CASSISSGGDYEQYF. The V call is TRBV19, the J call TRBJ2-7; TRBD2 might be the D (6 bases). The length of the CDR3 is 15 residues. The germline CDR1 and CDR2 sequences are LNHDA and SQIVND (reference sequence). V was trimmed by 2 bases and J by 3 bases, leaving 14 bases between them.

This clonotype was detected a few times. This chain connects TRBV2 to TRBJ2-3; TRBD2 agrees at 7 bases. Per the germline V gene, CDR1 is SNHLY and CDR2 is FYNNEI. This CDR3 contains 15 residues. The V gene end was trimmed by 1 base and the J gene end by 2 bases; junction bases not matched to a gene: 3. CDR3 sequence reads: CASSEGRGVTDTQYF. The DNA for the CDR3 is TGTGCCAGCAGTGAAGGCCGGGGGGTCACAGATACGCAGTATTTT.

This clonotype appeared many times. J is TRBJ1-4 and V is TRBV7-9, with D perhaps TRBD1 (5 bases). V lost 7 bases, J lost 4 bases, and 16 bases lay in between. CDR3 size: 15 residues. CDR1 SEHNR and CDR2 FQNEAQ come from the germline V gene (reference sequence). The CDR3 sequence: CASTSLDRNNEKLFF. CDR3 DNA: TGTGCCAGCACCTCCCTTGACAGAAATAATGAAAAACTGTTTTTT.

In this sample, this clonotype turned up a few times. V usage is TRBV4-3 and J usage is TRBJ2-2, with D possibly TRBD2 on 5 matching bases. The V end lost 2 bases, the J end lost 5 bases, and 12 bases lay between the germline ends. CDR1 and CDR2 from the germline V gene are LGHNA and YSLEER. The CDR3 extends over 15 amino acids. In nucleotides, the CDR3 is TGCGCCAGCAGCCAAATGAGGGCACCGACCGGGGAGCTGTTTTTT. This gives the protein CASSQMRAPTGELFF.

The chain joins TRBV6-5 to TRBJ2-3; D is ambiguous. The V end was cut by 0 bases, the J end by 8 bases, with 18 bases between. Germline-derived CDR1 and CDR2 are MNHEY and SVGAGI. The CDR3 runs 16 residues. In DNA form, the CDR3 reads TGTGCCAGCAGTTACTCGACGGGCCTGGGTTCGAGTACGCAGTATTTT. It translates to CASSYSTGLGSSTQYF.

This clonotype was observed a handful of times. The CDR3 nucleotides are TGTGCCAGCAGCAAGCAGTTACTAGTAAGCACAGATACGCAGTATTTT. Its protein product is CASSKQLLVSTDTQYF. V and J are TRBV3-1 and TRBJ2-3, with D perhaps matching TRBD2 (5 bases). The germline V gene encodes CDR1 LGHDT and CDR2 YNNKEL (reference sequence). CDR3 size: 16 residues. The V end lost 5 bases, the J end lost 0 bases, and 15 bases lay between the germline ends.

This clonotype showed up just a few times. At one end, the junction sequence differs from germline, possibly due to a read error. Here the CDR3 DNA reads TGTGCCAGCAGTTTCCCCCCAGGCTCTGGGACCAACGTCCTGACTTTC. This gives the protein CASSFPPGSGTNVLTF. The chain recombines TRBV28 with TRBJ2-6, with D hard to call. Germline V gives CDR1 MDHEN, CDR2 SYDVKM. This CDR3 is 16 amino acids long.

This clonotype turned up a few times. The chain recombines TRBV27 with TRBJ2-3; D may correspond to TRBD1 or TRBD2 (5 bases each). CDR1 and CDR2 (germline): MNHEY, SMNVEV (reference sequence). CDR3 size: 14 residues. V was clipped by 5 bases and J by 5 bases, with 14 bases between them. Here the CDR3 DNA reads TGTGCCAGCAGTACCTGGGCGAGGGGAGATACGCAGTATTTT. Encoded protein: CASSTWARGDTQYF.

This clonotype was counted ten times or more. The J gene is TRBJ2-5, the V gene TRBV4-3; D unclear. V was pared by 4 bases and J by 1 base, with 13 bases between. The CDR3 extends over 15 amino acids. Germline V lookup: CDR1 LGHNA, CDR2 YSLEER. As DNA, the CDR3 is TGCGCCAGCAGCCCAGCGACGTACTTCCAAGAGACCCAGTACTTC. Amino acids: CASSPATYFQETQYF.

This clonotype was seen a handful of times. The chain has TRBV11-2 and TRBJ2-5; the D is unclear. Germline V gives CDR1 SGHAT, CDR2 FQNNGV. V lost 1 base and J 4 bases, leaving 10 bases between the germline ends. This CDR3 is built from 14 residues. The CDR3 protein is CASSLGGSSETQYF. The CDR3 DNA sequence: TGTGCCAGCAGCTTAGGGGGTAGCTCAGAGACCCAGTACTTC.

There are many counts of this clonotype. The CDR3 nucleotides are TGCGCCAGCAGAGGGGTCGGGCTGGTGGAGACCCAGTACTTC. It is translated as CASRGVGLVETQYF. V gene TRBV10-2 combines with J gene TRBJ2-5; possible D gene TRBD1, 5 bases. This CDR3 comprises 14 residues. Germline loops: CDR1 WSHSY, CDR2 SAAADI. Trimming pared 6 bases from V and 5 bases from J, leaving 16 bases between.

This clonotype was observed many times. The rearrangement links TRBV6-2 or TRBV6-3 to TRBJ1-1; D ambiguous. V lost 7 bases and J lost 0, with 12 bases in between. Germline V gene lookup returns CDR1 MNHEY and CDR2 SVGEGT. This CDR3 is 14 amino acids long. CDR3 loop: CASTNLQMNTEAFF. CDR3 nucleotides: TGTGCCAGCACCAACCTGCAGATGAACACTGAAGCTTTCTTT.

This sequence joins TRBV2 and TRBJ2-7, with TRBD1 identical over 9 bases. The CDR3 spans 14 residues. Germline V gene lookup returns CDR1 SNHLY and CDR2 FYNNEI. The V gene end was trimmed by 10 bases and the J gene end by 2 bases; junction bases not matched to a gene: 9. Here the CDR3 DNA reads TGTGCCAACCTAAAGGGACAGGGTACCTACGAGCAGTACTTC. It yields the protein CANLKGQGTYEQYF.

The table lists this clonotype with many counts. This chain connects TRBV28 to TRBJ2-3, with TRBD2 as a possible D gene (5 bases). Germline loops: CDR1 MDHEN, CDR2 SYDVKM. The germline V and J ends were trimmed by 8 bases and 0 bases, with 27 bases remaining between them. The CDR3 length is 19 residues. The CDR3 here is CASGLPDSGPFSSTDTQYF. DNA for the CDR3: TGTGCCAGCGGCCTACCGGACTCAGGCCCCTTCTCTAGCACAGATACGCAGTATTTT.

In the case of this clonotype: Given a much more abundant clone one base away, this may be a read error. DNA for the CDR3: TGCGTCAGCGGACATTCCGAGTCTAGCTCTACGATCGAGCAGTACTTC. Protein: CVSGHSESSSTIEQYF. The chain carries TRBV5-1 and TRBJ2-7, with D perhaps matching TRBD1 or TRBD2 (5 bases each). CDR1 and CDR2 (germline): SGHRS, YFSETQ. The CDR3 spans 16 residues.

This clonotype was detected a few times. V and J are TRBV5-5 and TRBJ1-4; D is uncertain. The length of the CDR3 is 14 residues. Germline loops: CDR1 SGHKS, CDR2 YYEKEE (reference sequence). Trimming stripped 1 base from V and 7 bases from J, with 11 bases between. CDR3 in DNA: TGTGCCAGCAGCTTGTTCGACGGGAGTGAAAAACTGTTTTTT. The encoded protein is CASSLFDGSEKLFF.

The V gene is TRBV6-5, the J gene TRBJ2-7; 9 positions agree with TRBD1. CDR3 length: 14 amino acids. Losses at the gene ends were 4 bases for V and 4 bases for J; bases not matched to a gene: 5. The V gene's germline CDR1 is MNHEY and CDR2 SVGAGI. CDR3 amino acids: CASSSDRGPYEQYF. CDR3 nucleotides: TGTGCCAGCAGTTCGGACAGGGGTCCGTACGAGCAGTACTTC.

This clonotype showed up just a few times. The chain employs TRBV7-9 and TRBJ2-5, with 9 bases that match TRBD2. The CDR3 consists of 16 residues. CDR1 SEHNR and CDR2 FQNEAQ come from the germline V gene (reference sequence). J lost 5 bases, V lost 4 bases, and 11 bases had no gene match. As DNA, the CDR3 is TGTGCCAGCAGCTATACTAGCGGGCCCGCCAGGGAGACCCAGTACTTC. Protein: CASSYTSGPARETQYF.

This chain links TRBV6-2 or TRBV6-3 with TRBJ1-1; D unresolved. This CDR3 spans 16 amino acids. V was cut by 4 bases and J by 1 base, with 16 bases left in between. Germline V gene lookup returns CDR1 MNHEY and CDR2 SVGEGT. The CDR3 loop is CASSWEGNVGNTEAFF. In nucleotides, the CDR3 is TGTGCCAGCAGTTGGGAGGGAAATGTGGGGAACACTGAAGCTTTCTTT.

This clonotype was found many times. J is TRBJ2-3 and V is TRBV29-1; 12 nucleotides match TRBD2. CDR1 and CDR2 (germline): SQVTM, ANQGSEA. Germline trimming cut 2 bases from V and 7 bases from J; bases unmatched to any gene: 4. The CDR3 is 14 residues long. The CDR3 coding sequence is TGCAGCGTTGAACTAGCGGGGGGGTTCTATACGCAGTATTTT. It specifies CSVELAGGFYTQYF.

In its sample, this clonotype was seen many times. This chain uses TRBV4-3 with TRBJ1-4; D unclear. The CDR3 length is 20 residues. Trimming stripped 2 bases from V and 0 bases from J, with 22 bases between. Per the germline V gene, CDR1 is LGHNA and CDR2 is YSLEER. CDR3 loop: CASSQQPATTTAATNEKLFF. The CDR3 nucleotides read TGCGCCAGCAGCCAACAACCTGCCACGACGACGGCGGCAACTAATGAAAAACTGTTTTTT.

This clonotype was observed a handful of times. Here the CDR3 DNA reads TGTGCCAGCACCGACCGAAACAATGAGCAGTTCTTC. Translation gives CASTDRNNEQFF. The chain joins TRBV7-9 to TRBJ2-1; D unclear. Germline values: CDR1 SEHNR, CDR2 FQNEAQ (reference sequence). The V end lost 7 bases, the J end lost 5 bases, and 9 bases lay between the germline ends. This CDR3 has 12 residues.

Ten or more counts support this clonotype. This sequence joins TRBV7-2 and TRBJ2-7; 7 positions agree with TRBD2. V dropped 0 bases and J dropped 0; count of bases not matched to a gene: 5. The CDR3 runs to 16 residues. CDR1 and CDR2 from the germline V gene are SGHTA and FQGNSA. CDR3 sequence (DNA): TGTGCCAGCAGCTTAGCGCGGGGGTTGAGCTCCTACGAGCAGTACTTC. Protein product: CASSLARGLSSYEQYF.

Remarks on this clonotype: This may arise from a read error, as a much more abundant clone is one base away. The CDR3 DNA sequence: TGTGCCAGCATTGCTTATACCGGGGAGCTGTCTTTT. It translates to CASIAYTGELSF. The chain couples TRBV25-1 to TRBJ2-2; perhaps TRBD2 as D (5 bases). CDR1 MGHDK and CDR2 SYGVNS come from the germline V gene. CDR3 length equals 12 residues.

This clonotype was detected many times. The J gene is TRBJ2-7, the V gene TRBV4-3; D call uncertain. The germline V gene encodes CDR1 LGHNA and CDR2 YSLEER. The V gene lost 0 bases and the J gene lost 2 bases, with 11 bases spanning the gap. The length of the CDR3 is 15 residues. CDR3 amino acids: CASSQEYFSTYEQYF. In nucleotides, the CDR3 is TGCGCCAGCAGCCAAGAGTACTTTTCGACCTACGAGCAGTACTTC.

In this sample, this clonotype turned up a few times. This chain links TRBV19 with TRBJ1-1, with D unclear. Germline V gene lookup returns CDR1 LNHDA and CDR2 SQIVND (reference sequence). V dropped 2 bases and J dropped 4 bases, with 8 bases sitting between them. This CDR3 is 13 amino acids long. The CDR3, as DNA: TGTGCCAGTAGTATAATGGCCTCCACTGAAGCTTTCTTT. It yields the protein CASSIMASTEAFF.

Many counts were recorded for this clonotype. CDR3 DNA: TGTGCCATCGGGACAGGGATAAGGGGCTACACCTTC. It yields the protein CAIGTGIRGYTF. This rearrangement joins TRBV10-3 to TRBJ1-2; 9 bases line up with TRBD1. The CDR3 contains 12 residues. With 8 bases clipped from V and 8 bases from J, the junction kept 6 bases outside the gene matches. CDR1 is ENHRY, CDR2 SYGVKD, per germline.

Regarding this clonotype: A read error may explain this, as a much larger clone is one base away. The J gene is TRBJ2-7, the V gene TRBV11-2; D is unclear. Germline values: CDR1 SGHAT, CDR2 FQNNGV. Trimming left V 1 base short and J 9 bases short, with 13 bases between. CDR3 size: 13 residues. CDR3 sequence (DNA): TGTGCCAGCAGCTTAGGGTCAGTGCAATGGCAGTACTTC. As protein: CASSLGSVQWQYF.

J is TRBJ2-1 and V is TRBV6-2 or TRBV6-3; 12 nucleotides align to TRBD2. The V gene's germline CDR1 is MNHEY and CDR2 SVGEGT. This CDR3 contains 14 residues. V trimming: 6 bases; J trimming: 8 bases; junction bases outside the gene matches: 5. The CDR3 bases are TGTGCCAGCAGCCCGGCTAGCGGGAGGGATGAGCAGTTCTTC. It is translated as CASSPASGRDEQFF.

As for this clonotype: This may stem from a read error, because a much larger clone lies one nucleotide away. Without the conserved terminal phenylalanine or tryptophan, this CDR3 likely stems from a read error. The chain links TRBV7-6 to TRBJ1-1, with D possibly being TRBD1 (6 bases). CDR3 length: 14 residues. Trimming shortened V by 1 base and J by 6 bases, and 12 bases separated the two germline ends. Germline CDR1 is SGHVS and CDR2 is FNYEAQ. CDR3 region: CASSLEGGSSEAFI. In nucleotides, the CDR3 is TGTGCCAGCAGCTTAGAGGGGGGGTCGTCTGAAGCTTTCATT.

Regarding this clonotype: A clone one base away is much larger, so this may be a read error. The V and J genes are TRBV13 and TRBJ1-1; D is uncertain. The CDR3 is made up of 13 amino acids. The germline gives CDR1 PRHDT, CDR2 FYEKMQ (reference sequence). The CDR3 DNA follows: TGTGCCGGCAGCTTGATCACTGTGGCTGAAGCTTTCTTT. It codes for CAGSLITVAEAFF.

Comment on this clonotype: A junction boundary mismatches the germline segment, possibly from a read error. The rearrangement joins TRBV2 to TRBJ1-1; D is unresolved. The germline gives CDR1 SNHLY, CDR2 FYNNEI. The CDR3 is made up of 13 amino acids. The CDR3 protein is CASNVYANTEAFF. The CDR3 nucleotides read TGTGCCAGCAACGTCTACGCTAACACCGAAGCTTTCTTT.